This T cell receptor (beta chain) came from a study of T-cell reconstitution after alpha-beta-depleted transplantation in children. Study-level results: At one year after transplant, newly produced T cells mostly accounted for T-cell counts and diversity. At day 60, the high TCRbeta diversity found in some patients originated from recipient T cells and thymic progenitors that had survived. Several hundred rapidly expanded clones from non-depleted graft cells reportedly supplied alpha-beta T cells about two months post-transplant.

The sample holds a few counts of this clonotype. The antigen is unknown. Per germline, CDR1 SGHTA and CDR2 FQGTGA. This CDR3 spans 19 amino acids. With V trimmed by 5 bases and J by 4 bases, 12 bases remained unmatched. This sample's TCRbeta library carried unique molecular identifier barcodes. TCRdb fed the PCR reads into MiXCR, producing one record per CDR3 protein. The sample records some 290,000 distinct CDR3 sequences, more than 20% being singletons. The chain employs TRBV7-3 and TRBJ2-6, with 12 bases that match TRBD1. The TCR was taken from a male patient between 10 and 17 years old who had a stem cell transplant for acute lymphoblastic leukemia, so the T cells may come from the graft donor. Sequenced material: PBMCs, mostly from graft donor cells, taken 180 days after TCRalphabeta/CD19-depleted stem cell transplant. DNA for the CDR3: TGTGCCAGCAGCCCCGGTCCGGGACAGGGGGCGTGGGGGGCCAACGTCCTGACTTTC. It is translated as CASSPGPGQGAWGANVLTF.